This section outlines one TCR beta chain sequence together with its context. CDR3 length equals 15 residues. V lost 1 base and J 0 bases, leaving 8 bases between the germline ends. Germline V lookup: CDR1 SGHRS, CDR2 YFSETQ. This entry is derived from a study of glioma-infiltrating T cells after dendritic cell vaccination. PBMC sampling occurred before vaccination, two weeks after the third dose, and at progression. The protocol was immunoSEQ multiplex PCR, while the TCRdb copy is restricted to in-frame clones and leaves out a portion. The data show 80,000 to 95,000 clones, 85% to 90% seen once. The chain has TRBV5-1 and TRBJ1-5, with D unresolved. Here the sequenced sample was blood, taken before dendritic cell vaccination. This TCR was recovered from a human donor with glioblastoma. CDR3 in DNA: TGCGCCAGCAGCTTGTCAGGTCCTAGCAATCAGCCCCAGCATTTT. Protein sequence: CASSLSGPSNQPQHF.